Reported below is one TCR beta chain. This sample was included in a study of blood T cell repertoires in COVID-19. Whole-study context: Sources were T cells, B-cell-depleted T cells, or PBMCs; the material itself was cDNA or gDNA.

The CDR3 loop spans 14 amino acids. Germline loops: CDR1 MNHEY, CDR2 SVGAGI. Trimming took 2 bases from V and 4 from J; bases not matched to a gene: 2. Clinical history reported by participants formed the basis on which cohorts were assigned. Original analysis: Researchers report that nucleated cell counts were estimated from reference gene primer amplification. Assay: immunoSEQ multiplex PCR; the TCRdb copy retains only in-frame clones and omits some. Clone size and V and J calls were adopted from that table, with D and trimming inferred from the DNA. The table has over 250,000 clones, more than 85% seen once.

This clonotype originated in a middle-aged man who had recovered from COVID-19. The sample taken for sequencing was PBMCs or T cells enriched from blood (not recorded which). The chain joins TRBV6-5 to TRBJ2-7, with 10 bases matching TRBD1. The CDR3 loop is CASSYPGQGYEQYF. CDR3 nucleotide sequence: TGTGCCAGCAGTTACCCGGGACAGGGGTACGAGCAGTACTTC.